These 15 T cell receptor beta chains were sequenced from one sample in a study of identical twins. TCRdb itself ran the 5' RACE reads through MiXCR, one entry per CDR3 protein. Of around 1.7 million distinct CDR3 sequences in the sample, around a third were seen once. Specimen: cord blood. Receptors were obtained from a newborn girl in good health.

The rearrangement joins TRBV10-3 to TRBJ2-1; tentative D call: TRBD2 (6 bases). The J call is uncertain, as TRBJ2-7 better fits the DNA end. The CDR3 spans 14 residues. In germline, CDR1 is ENHRY, CDR2 SYGVKD. CDR3 bases: TGTGCCATCAGTGAGCGGGGGTCCTACAATGAGCAGTACTTC. This translates into CAISERGSYNEQYF.

This clonotype was detected only a few times. The CDR3: CASSSRGTGANVLTF. Written as DNA, the CDR3 is TGTGCCAGCAGCTCCCGAGGAACTGGGGCCAACGTCCTGACTTTC. The chain recombines TRBV3-1 with TRBJ2-6; unclear D gene. Trimming stripped 5 bases from V and 2 bases from J, with 10 bases between. The V gene's germline CDR1 is LGHDT and CDR2 YNNKEL (reference sequence). The CDR3 is made up of 15 amino acids.

The chain couples TRBV20-1 to TRBJ1-2, with TRBD1 identical over 7 bases. Germline-derived CDR1 and CDR2 are DFQATT and SNEGSKA (reference sequence). V lost 0 bases and J lost 2; bases outside the gene matches: 6. CDR3 length: 15 residues. The CDR3 protein is CSARDVGTANYGYTF. CDR3 nucleotide sequence: TGCAGTGCTAGAGATGTCGGGACAGCGAACTATGGCTACACCTTC.

The gene calls are TRBV11-2 and TRBJ1-2; D remains ambiguous. The CDR3 loop spans 14 amino acids. Germline V gives CDR1 SGHAT, CDR2 FQNNGV. V shed 1 base and J shed 7 bases, with 13 bases lying between them. The CDR3 nucleotides are TGTGCCAGCAGCTTAGGGGCGAAAGGATGTGGCTACACCTTC. It translates to CASSLGAKGCGYTF.

In its sample, this clonotype was seen many times. The chain couples TRBV29-1 to TRBJ2-7, with 7 nucleotides matching TRBD1. Trimming took 7 bases from V and 3 from J; bases not matched to a gene: 9. This CDR3 contains 13 residues. Germline V gene lookup returns CDR1 SQVTM and CDR2 ANQGSEA. CDR3 sequence: CSARQGQLYEQYF. The CDR3 region has the DNA TGCAGCGCTCGCCAGGGACAGCTCTACGAGCAGTACTTC.

This clonotype has more than one count but fewer than ten. The V call is TRBV18, the J call TRBJ2-5, with TRBD2 as a possible D gene (6 bases). Trimming removed 5 bases from V and 1 base from J, with 14 bases in between. Germline V lookup: CDR1 KGHSH, CDR2 LQKENI. This CDR3 region has 15 residues. The CDR3 region is CASSTSGLPQETQYF. The CDR3 DNA is TGTGCCAGCTCAACGTCGGGACTCCCCCAAGAGACCCAGTACTTC.

The V gene is TRBV5-1, the J gene TRBJ2-3, with 12 bases lining up with TRBD2. V lost 6 bases to trimming and J lost 2 bases; unmatched junction nucleotides: 7. This CDR3 is built from 16 residues. Looked up from germline, CDR1 is SGHRS and CDR2 is YFSETQ. CDR3 bases: TGCGCCAGCACTTGGACTAGCGGGGCCCCCACAGATACGCAGTATTTT. Translating gives CASTWTSGAPTDTQYF. The full variable domain, in which reference TRBV5-1 and TRBJ2-3 provide the parts outside the CDR3, is KAGVTQTPRYLIKTRGQQVTLSCSPISGHRSVSWYQQTPGQGLQFLFEYFSETQRNKGNFPGRFSGRQFSNSRSEMNVSTLELGDSALYLCASTWTSGAPTDTQYFGPGTRLTVL.

This clonotype came up a few times. V gene TRBV13 combines with J gene TRBJ1-2; D remains unclear. The V and J ends lost 5 bases and 2 bases respectively, with 15 bases between them. This CDR3 is built from 15 residues. Germline loops: CDR1 PRHDT, CDR2 FYEKMQ (reference sequence). In nucleotides, the CDR3 is TGTGCCAGCAGCCACACCCCCAGCTTGAACTATGGCTACACCTTC. Residues: CASSHTPSLNYGYTF. Looking up the rest from reference TRBV13 and TRBJ1-2 gives the full variable domain: AAGVIQSPRHLIKEKRETATLKCYPIPRHDTVYWYQQGPGQDPQFLISFYEKMQSDKGSIPDRFSAQQFSDYHSELNMSSLELGDSALYFCASSHTPSLNYGYTFGSGTRLTVV.

This clonotype was observed a single time. The chain joins TRBV20-1 to TRBJ1-2; a possible D gene is TRBD1 (5 bases). The germline CDR1 and CDR2 sequences are DFQATT and SNEGSKA (reference sequence). The V gene lost 3 bases and the J gene lost 7 bases, with 12 bases spanning the gap. The CDR3 covers 12 residues. CDR3 protein: CSARPQGSGYTF. DNA of the CDR3: TGCAGTGCTAGGCCTCAGGGATCTGGCTACACCTTC.

This clonotype was observed many times. The rearrangement joins TRBV7-9 to TRBJ2-5; 9 bases map to TRBD1. V was pared by 5 bases and J by 0 bases, with 4 bases of the junction left unmatched. This CDR3 has 15 residues. From germline, CDR1 is SEHNR and CDR2 FQNEAQ (reference sequence). CDR3 in DNA: TGTGCCAGCAGCCCCGGGACAGGGTACCAAGAGACCCAGTACTTC. Translating it yields CASSPGTGYQETQYF.

In its sample, this clonotype was seen a few times. V gene TRBV12-3 or TRBV12-4 combines with J gene TRBJ2-7; D unclear. The CDR3 extends over 12 amino acids. V lost 8 bases to trimming and J lost 4 bases, with 12 bases between them. CDR3 DNA sequence: TGTGCCAGCTGCTCAAGGCCTTACGAGCAGTACTTC. Translation: CASCSRPYEQYF.

The genes are TRBV27 and TRBJ2-7; tentative D call: TRBD1 (6 bases). Between the trimmed V and J ends, which lost 2 bases and 4 bases, there was a span of 12 bases. Per the germline V gene, CDR1 is MNHEY and CDR2 is SMNVEV (reference sequence). The CDR3 spans 14 residues. CDR3 nucleotide sequence: TGTGCCAGCAGTTTAAGAGGGGGTCGGTACGAGCAGTACTTC. It translates to CASSLRGGRYEQYF.

As to this clonotype: Germline is not matched at one junction end, which may reflect a read error. The chain couples TRBV20-1 to TRBJ2-6; D call uncertain. CDR3 length: 14 amino acids. In germline, CDR1 is DFQATT, CDR2 SNEGSKA (reference sequence). CDR3 in DNA: TGCGGTGCCCTGAGGCTCTCTGGGGCCAACGTCCTGACTTTC. Translation: CGALRLSGANVLTF.

This chain links TRBV20-1 with TRBJ2-1, with 8 bases matching TRBD2. CDR1 and CDR2 from the germline V gene are DFQATT and SNEGSKA (reference sequence). This CDR3 comprises 15 residues. The trim removed 5 bases at V and 1 base at J, leaving 7 bases unmatched. CDR3 in amino acids: CSAPHSGTSYNEQFF. DNA of the CDR3: TGCAGTGCTCCCCATAGCGGGACATCCTACAATGAGCAGTTCTTC.

This clonotype has only a few counts. The chain recombines TRBV30 with TRBJ1-1; D remains ambiguous. Trimming removed 0 bases at V and 1 base at J, with 6 bases between. This CDR3 has 13 residues. Germline V gene sequence: CDR1 GTSNPN, CDR2 SVGIG (reference sequence). CDR3 amino acids: CAWSVGRNTEAFF. In DNA, the CDR3 is TGTGCCTGGAGTGTTGGCCGGAACACTGAAGCTTTCTTT. The full variable domain, rest sourced from reference TRBV30 and TRBJ1-1, is SQTIHQWPATLVQPVGSPLSLECTVEGTSNPNLYWYRQAAGRGLQLLFYSVGIGQISSEVPQNLSASRPQDRQFILSSKKLLLSDSGFYLCAWSVGRNTEAFFGQGTRLTVV.